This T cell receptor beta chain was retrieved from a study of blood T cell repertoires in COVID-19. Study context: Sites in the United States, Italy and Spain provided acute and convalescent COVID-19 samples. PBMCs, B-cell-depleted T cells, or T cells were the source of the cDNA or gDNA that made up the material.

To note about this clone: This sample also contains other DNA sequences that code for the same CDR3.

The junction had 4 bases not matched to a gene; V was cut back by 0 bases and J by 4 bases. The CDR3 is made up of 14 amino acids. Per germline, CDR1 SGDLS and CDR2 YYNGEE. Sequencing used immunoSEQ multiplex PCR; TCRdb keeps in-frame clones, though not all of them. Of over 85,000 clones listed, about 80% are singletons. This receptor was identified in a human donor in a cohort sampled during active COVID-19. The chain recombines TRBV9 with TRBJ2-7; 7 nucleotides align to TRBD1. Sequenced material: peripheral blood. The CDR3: CASSVEGASYEQYF. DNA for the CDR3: TGTGCCAGCAGCGTAGAGGGGGCTTCATACGAGCAGTACTTC. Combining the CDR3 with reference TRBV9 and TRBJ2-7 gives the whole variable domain DSGVTQTPKHLITATGQRVTLRCSPRSGDLSVYWYQQSLDQGLQFLIQYYNGEERAKGNILERFSAQQFPDLHSELNLSSLELGDSALYFCASSVEGASYEQYFGPGTRLTVT.